The sequence of this TCR beta chain was determined in a study of shared clonotypes between healthy human individuals. The protocol was immunoSEQ multiplex PCR, while the TCRdb copy is restricted to in-frame clones and leaves out a portion. Of under 750,000 clones listed, roughly two thirds are singletons. A few counts support this clone. Negatively enriched CD4+ T cells were divided by CD45RA into naive and memory. Losses at the gene ends were 6 bases for V and 9 bases for J; bases not matched to a gene: 3. The germline V gene encodes CDR1 LNHDA and CDR2 SQIVND (reference sequence). The CDR3 extends over 13 amino acids.

The chain combines TRBV19 with TRBJ2-1; 12 bases align to TRBD2. The source material was memory CD4+ T cells sorted from blood. The subset was: CD45RA-negative fraction. The TCR was taken from a woman under 40 in good health. The CDR3 protein is CASRGLAGSEQFF. CDR3 nucleotides: TGTGCCAGTAGAGGACTAGCGGGATCTGAGCAGTTCTTC.